The entry that follows covers one T cell receptor (beta chain) sequence. Amplified regions were TCR beta CDR3 sequences from RNA transcripts. First-round RT-PCR of the TCR CDR3 relied on the HTBI primer set. TCRdb re-analysed the multiplex PCR reads in MiXCR, keeping a single row per CDR3 protein. The repertoire consists of a few hundred thousand distinct CDR3 sequences, with about 43% occurring once and the leading ten covering around 7.7%. The data stem from a study of T cells in Graves' hyperthyroidism and ophthalmopathy. Exclusions: uncontrolled infection, other autoimmune disease, pregnancy, lactation. The study based diagnoses on clinical symptoms, serum thyroxine and TRAb, thyroid ultrasound and orbital computed tomography. Germline CDR1 reads SGHAT; CDR2 reads FQNNGV. The CDR3 sequence is 12 residues long.

The chain is built from TRBV11-2 and TRBJ2-7, with a weak D call TRBD1 (6 bases). The last part of the DNA fits TRBJ2-1 better; the J call may be wrong. Sequencing was performed on peripheral blood or thyroid tissue (not recorded which). The sequence was obtained from a young woman with Graves' hyperthyroidism. CDR3 nucleotides: TGTGCCAGCAGCTCGAACAGGGACGAGCAGTTCTTC. Its protein is CASSSNRDEQFF.